Here is one TCR beta chain with its context. Genomic DNA, the template, was used for profiling of the TCR beta VDJ and CDR3. MiXCR, applied by TCRdb to the reads, yields one record per CDR3 protein. Among some 180,000 distinct CDR3 sequences, 50% to 65% were seen once, and the ten largest hold about 42%. These data originate in a study of CD8+CD57+ T cells in acquired aplastic anemia. Sequencing involved patients with CD8+CD57+ cell expansion previously shown by flow cytometry. Sampling of blood occurred while the patients had still received no therapy. Trimming removed 3 bases at V and 2 bases at J, with 11 bases between. The CDR3 spans 15 residues.

Sequencing was performed on sorted CD4+, CD8+, or CD8+CD57+ T cells (not recorded which) from PBMCs. V usage is TRBV12-3 or TRBV12-4 and J usage is TRBJ1-5; possibly TRBD1 for D (5 bases). The receptor was derived from a human donor with aplastic anemia. In DNA form, the CDR3 reads TGTGCCAGCAGTTTCGGAGGGGCGGGCAATCAGCCCCAGCATTTT. Protein sequence: CASSFGGAGNQPQHF.